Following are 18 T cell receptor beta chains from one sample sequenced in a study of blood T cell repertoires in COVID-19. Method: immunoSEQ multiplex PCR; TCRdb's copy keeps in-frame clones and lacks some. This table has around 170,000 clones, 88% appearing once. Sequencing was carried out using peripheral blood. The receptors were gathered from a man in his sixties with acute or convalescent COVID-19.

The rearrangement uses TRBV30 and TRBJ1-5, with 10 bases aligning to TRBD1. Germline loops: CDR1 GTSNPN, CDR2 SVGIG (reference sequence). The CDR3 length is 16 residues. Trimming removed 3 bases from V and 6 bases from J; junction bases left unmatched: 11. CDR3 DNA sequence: TGTGCCTGGAGCCAACCCTCGACAGGGGGCAGTCAGCCCCAGCATTTT. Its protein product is CAWSQPSTGGSQPQHF. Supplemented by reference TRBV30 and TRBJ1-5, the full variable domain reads SQTIHQWPATLVQPVGSPLSLECTVEGTSNPNLYWYRQAAGRGLQLLFYSVGIGQISSEVPQNLSASRPQDRQFILSSKKLLLSDSGFYLCAWSQPSTGGSQPQHFGDGTRLSIL.

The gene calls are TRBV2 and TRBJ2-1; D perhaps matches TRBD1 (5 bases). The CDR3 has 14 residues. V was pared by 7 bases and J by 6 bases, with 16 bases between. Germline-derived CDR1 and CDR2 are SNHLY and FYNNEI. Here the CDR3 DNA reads TGTGCCAGCAAATTAGGGGCGAAAGGCAATGAGCAGTTCTTC. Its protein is CASKLGAKGNEQFF.

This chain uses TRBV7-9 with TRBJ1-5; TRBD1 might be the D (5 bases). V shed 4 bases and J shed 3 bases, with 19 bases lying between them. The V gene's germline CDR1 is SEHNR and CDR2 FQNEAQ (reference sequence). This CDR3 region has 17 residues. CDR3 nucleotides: TGTGCCAGCAGCTCGTCACCCCCAACAGGCAACAATCAGCCCCAGCATTTT. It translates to CASSSSPPTGNNQPQHF.

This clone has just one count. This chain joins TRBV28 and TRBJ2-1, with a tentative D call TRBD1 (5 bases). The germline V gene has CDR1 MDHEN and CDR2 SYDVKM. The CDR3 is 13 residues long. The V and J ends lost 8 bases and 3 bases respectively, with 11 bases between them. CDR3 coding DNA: TGTGCCAGCCTGCCCCAGGGCTACAATGAGCAGTTCTTC. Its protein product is CASLPQGYNEQFF.

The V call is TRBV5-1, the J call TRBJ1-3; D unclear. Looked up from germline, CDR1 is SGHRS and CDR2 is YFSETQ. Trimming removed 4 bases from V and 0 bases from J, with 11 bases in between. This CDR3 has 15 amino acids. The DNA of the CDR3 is TGCGCCAGCAGCCCTGTCGGGTTCTCTGGAAACACCATATATTTT. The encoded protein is CASSPVGFSGNTIYF.

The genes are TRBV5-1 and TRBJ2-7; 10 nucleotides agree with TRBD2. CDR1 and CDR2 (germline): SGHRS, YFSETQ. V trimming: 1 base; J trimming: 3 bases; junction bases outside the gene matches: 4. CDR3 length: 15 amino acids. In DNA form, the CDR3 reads TGCGCCAGCAGCTTGTCCCCTAGCGGGAGCTACGAGCAGTACTTC. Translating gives CASSLSPSGSYEQYF. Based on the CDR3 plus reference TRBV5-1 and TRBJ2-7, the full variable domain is KAGVTQTPRYLIKTRGQQVTLSCSPISGHRSVSWYQQTPGQGLQFLFEYFSETQRNKGNFPGRFSGRQFSNSRSEMNVSTLELGDSALYLCASSLSPSGSYEQYFGPGTRLTVT.

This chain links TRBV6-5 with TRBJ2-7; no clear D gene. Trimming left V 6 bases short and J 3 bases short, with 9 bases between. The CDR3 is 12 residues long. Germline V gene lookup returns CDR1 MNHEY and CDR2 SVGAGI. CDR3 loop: CASRESNYEQYV. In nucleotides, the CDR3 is TGTGCCAGCAGGGAGAGTAACTACGAGCAGTACGTC.

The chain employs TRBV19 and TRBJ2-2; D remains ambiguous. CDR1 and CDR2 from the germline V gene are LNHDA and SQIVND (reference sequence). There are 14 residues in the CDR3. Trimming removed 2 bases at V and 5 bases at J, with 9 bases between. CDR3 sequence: CASSINSQTGELFF. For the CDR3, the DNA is TGTGCCAGTAGTATAAATAGCCAGACCGGGGAGCTGTTTTTT.

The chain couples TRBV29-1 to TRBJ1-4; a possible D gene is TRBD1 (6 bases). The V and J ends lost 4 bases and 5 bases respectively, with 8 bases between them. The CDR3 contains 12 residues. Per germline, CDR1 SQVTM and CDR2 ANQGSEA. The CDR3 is CSVVDRNEKLFF. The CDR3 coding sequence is TGCAGCGTTGTGGACAGAAATGAAAAACTGTTTTTT.

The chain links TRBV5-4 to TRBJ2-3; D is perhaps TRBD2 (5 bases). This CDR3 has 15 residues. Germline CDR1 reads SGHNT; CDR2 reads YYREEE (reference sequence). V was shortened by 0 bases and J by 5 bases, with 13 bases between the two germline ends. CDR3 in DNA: TGTGCCAGCAGCTTGGCGGGGAGTGTTGAAGATACGCAGTATTTT. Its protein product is CASSLAGSVEDTQYF.

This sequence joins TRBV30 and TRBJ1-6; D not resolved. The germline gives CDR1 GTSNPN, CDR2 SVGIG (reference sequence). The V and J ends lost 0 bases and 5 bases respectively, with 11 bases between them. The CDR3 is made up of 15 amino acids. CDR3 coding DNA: TGTGCCTGGAGTGTATCCCAGGTGGATAATTCACCCCTCCACTTT. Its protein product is CAWSVSQVDNSPLHF.

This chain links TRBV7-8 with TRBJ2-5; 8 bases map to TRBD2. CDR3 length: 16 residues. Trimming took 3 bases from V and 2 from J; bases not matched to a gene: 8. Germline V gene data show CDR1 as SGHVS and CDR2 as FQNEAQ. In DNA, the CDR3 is TGTGCCAGCAGCTTTGCTGCGGGAGGCCATCAAGAGACCCAGTACTTC. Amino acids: CASSFAAGGHQETQYF.

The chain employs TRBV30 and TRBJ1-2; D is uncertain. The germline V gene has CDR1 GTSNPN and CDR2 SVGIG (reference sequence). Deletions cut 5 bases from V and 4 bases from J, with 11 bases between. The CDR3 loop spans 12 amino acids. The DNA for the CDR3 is TGTGCCTGGGACGCGGTCATCTATGGCTACACCTTC. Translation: CAWDAVIYGYTF.

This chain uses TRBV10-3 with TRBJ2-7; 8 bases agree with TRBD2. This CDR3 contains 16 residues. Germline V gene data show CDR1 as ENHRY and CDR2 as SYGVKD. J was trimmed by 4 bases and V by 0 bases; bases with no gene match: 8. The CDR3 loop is CAISESVGGARYEQYF. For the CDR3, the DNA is TGTGCCATCAGTGAGTCGGTCGGGGGGGCGCGGTACGAGCAGTACTTC.

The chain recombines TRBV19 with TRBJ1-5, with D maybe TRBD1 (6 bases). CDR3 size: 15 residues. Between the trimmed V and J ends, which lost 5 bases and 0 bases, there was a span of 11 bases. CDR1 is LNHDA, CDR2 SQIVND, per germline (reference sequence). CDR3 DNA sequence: TGTGCCAGTAGTGCCTGGGACAATAGCAATCAGCCCCAGCATTTT. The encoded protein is CASSAWDNSNQPQHF.

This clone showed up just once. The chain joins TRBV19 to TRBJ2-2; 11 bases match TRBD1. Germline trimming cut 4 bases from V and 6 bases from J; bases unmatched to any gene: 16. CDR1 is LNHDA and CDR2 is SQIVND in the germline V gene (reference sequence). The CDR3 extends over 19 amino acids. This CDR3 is CASSTAAWTGGAVAGELFF. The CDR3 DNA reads TGTGCCAGTAGTACTGCCGCCTGGACAGGGGGCGCGGTGGCCGGGGAGCTGTTTTTT. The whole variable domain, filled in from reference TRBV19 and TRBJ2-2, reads DGGITQSPKYLFRKEGQNVTLSCEQNLNHDAMYWYRQDPGQGLRLIYYSQIVNDFQKGDIAEGYSVSREKKESFPLTVTSAQKNPTAFYLCASSTAAWTGGAVAGELFFGEGSRLTVL.

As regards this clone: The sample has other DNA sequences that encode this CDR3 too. The CDR3 DNA is TGTGCCAGTAGTACCGGGACAGGGGGCAATCAGCCCCAGCATTTT. This codes for CASSTGTGGNQPQHF. The chain combines TRBV19 with TRBJ1-5, with 10 positions matching TRBD1. Trimming cost V 4 bases and J 2 bases; bases outside gene matches: 2. Per the germline V gene, CDR1 is LNHDA and CDR2 is SQIVND (reference sequence). This CDR3 is 15 amino acids long.

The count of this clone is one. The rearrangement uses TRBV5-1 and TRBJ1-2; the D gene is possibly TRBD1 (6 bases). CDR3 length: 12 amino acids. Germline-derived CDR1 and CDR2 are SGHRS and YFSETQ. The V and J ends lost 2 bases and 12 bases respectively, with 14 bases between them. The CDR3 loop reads CASSLKQGWNTF. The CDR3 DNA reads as TGCGCCAGCAGCTTAAAACAGGGTTGGAACACCTTC. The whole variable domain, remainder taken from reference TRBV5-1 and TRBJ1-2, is KAGVTQTPRYLIKTRGQQVTLSCSPISGHRSVSWYQQTPGQGLQFLFEYFSETQRNKGNFPGRFSGRQFSNSRSEMNVSTLELGDSALYLCASSLKQGWNTFGSGTRLTVV.